This T cell receptor (beta chain) derives from a study of T cells in Graves' hyperthyroidism and ophthalmopathy. Researchers barred patients who had uncontrolled infection, other autoimmune disease, pregnancy or lactation. Source material for PBMCs was about 11 ml fresh peripheral blood. Regions amplified from RNA transcripts were the TCR beta CDR3 regions. Using the HTBI primer set, a first-round RT-PCR was run on the TCR CDR3. TCRdb re-analysed the multiplex PCR reads in MiXCR, keeping a single row per CDR3 protein. The table records hundreds of thousands of distinct CDR3 sequences, approximately 15% of them present only once. This clonotype was seen repeatedly, ten times or more. This receptor was taken from a woman in her forties with Graves' ophthalmopathy. Sequenced sample: blood.

In DNA form, the CDR3 reads TGTGCCAGCAGAGCAGGGGGCACTGAAGCTTTCTTT. It yields the protein CASRAGGTEAFF. The genes are TRBV28 and TRBJ1-1, with 7 bases matching TRBD1. Germline CDR1 is MDHEN and CDR2 is SYDVKM. This CDR3 comprises 12 residues. J was trimmed by 4 bases and V by 6 bases; bases with no gene match: 2.